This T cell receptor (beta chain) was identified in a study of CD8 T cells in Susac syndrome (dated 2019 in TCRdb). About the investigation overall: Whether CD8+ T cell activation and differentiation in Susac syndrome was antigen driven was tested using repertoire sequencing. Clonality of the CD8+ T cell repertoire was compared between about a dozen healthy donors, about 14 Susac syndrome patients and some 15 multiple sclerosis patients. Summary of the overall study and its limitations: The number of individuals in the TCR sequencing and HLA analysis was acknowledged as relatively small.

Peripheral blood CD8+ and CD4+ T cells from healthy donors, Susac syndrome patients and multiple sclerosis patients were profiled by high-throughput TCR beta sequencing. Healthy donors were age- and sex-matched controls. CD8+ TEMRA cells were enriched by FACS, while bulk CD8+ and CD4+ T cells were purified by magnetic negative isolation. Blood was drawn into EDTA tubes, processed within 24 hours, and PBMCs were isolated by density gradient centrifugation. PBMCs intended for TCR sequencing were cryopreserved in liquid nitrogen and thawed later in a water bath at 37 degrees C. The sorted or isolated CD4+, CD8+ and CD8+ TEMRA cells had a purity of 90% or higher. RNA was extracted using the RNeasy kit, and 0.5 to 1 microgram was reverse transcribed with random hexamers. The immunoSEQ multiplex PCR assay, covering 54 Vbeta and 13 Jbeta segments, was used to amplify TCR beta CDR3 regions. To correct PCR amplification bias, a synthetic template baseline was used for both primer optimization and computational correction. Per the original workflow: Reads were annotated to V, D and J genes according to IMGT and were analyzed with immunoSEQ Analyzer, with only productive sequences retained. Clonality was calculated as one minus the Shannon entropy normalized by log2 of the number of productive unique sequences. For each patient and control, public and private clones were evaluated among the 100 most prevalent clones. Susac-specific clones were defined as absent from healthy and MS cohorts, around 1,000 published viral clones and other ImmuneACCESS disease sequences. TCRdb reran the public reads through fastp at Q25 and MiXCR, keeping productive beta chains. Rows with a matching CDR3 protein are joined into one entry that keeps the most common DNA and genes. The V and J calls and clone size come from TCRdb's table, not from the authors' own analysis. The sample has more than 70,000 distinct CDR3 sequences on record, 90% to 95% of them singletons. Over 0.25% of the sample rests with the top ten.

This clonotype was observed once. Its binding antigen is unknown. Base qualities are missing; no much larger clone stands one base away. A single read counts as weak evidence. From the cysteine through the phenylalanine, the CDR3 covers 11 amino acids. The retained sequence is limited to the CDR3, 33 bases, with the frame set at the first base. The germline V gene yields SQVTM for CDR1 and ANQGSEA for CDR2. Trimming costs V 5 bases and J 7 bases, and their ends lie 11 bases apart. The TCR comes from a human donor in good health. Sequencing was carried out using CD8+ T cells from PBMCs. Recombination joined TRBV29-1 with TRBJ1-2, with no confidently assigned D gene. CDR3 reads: CSVRVEGGYTF. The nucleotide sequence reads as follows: TGCAGCGTTCGTGTTGAGGGTGGCTACACCTTC.